The 2 T cell receptor beta chains reported below all come from one sample, sequenced in a study of T cell responses to AZD1222 COVID-19 vaccine. Sequencing was performed with immunoSEQ multiplex PCR; in TCRdb, only in-frame clones are kept and a portion is missing. The sample consists of some 140,000 clones, 92% of them appearing once. This specimen was peripheral blood, taken on day 0 of AZD1222 vaccination. The receptors were sampled from an adult in good health.

For this clone: The sample has other DNA sequences that encode this CDR3 too. The chain couples TRBV5-1 to TRBJ1-5; the D gene is possibly TRBD1 (5 bases). CDR1 is SGHRS and CDR2 is YFSETQ in the germline V gene. Trimming removed 0 bases from V and 3 bases from J, with 7 bases in between. The CDR3 is made up of 14 amino acids. Written as DNA, the CDR3 is TGCGCCAGCAGCTTGGGGGGCAACAATCAGCCCCAGCATTTT. Protein product: CASSLGGNNQPQHF.

The V gene is TRBV6-5, the J gene TRBJ2-7, with D hard to call. Trimming took 6 bases from V and 0 from J, leaving 6 bases between them. The CDR3 is 12 amino acids. Germline V CDR1 and CDR2: MNHEY, SVGAGI. This CDR3 is CASRANSYEQYF. The CDR3 region has the DNA TGTGCCAGCAGGGCTAACTCCTACGAGCAGTACTTC.